The T cell receptor beta chain described here comes from a study of T cell responses to AZD1222 COVID-19 vaccine. The study, taken as a whole, reports: When two AZD1222 doses had been given, Spike-specific TCR breadth and depth rose.

The assay was immunoSEQ multiplex PCR, and TCRdb's table has in-frame clones only and misses some. The sample yields tens of thousands of clones, roughly 87% seen once. From germline, CDR1 is MNHEY and CDR2 SMNVEV (reference sequence). V shed 7 bases and J shed 1 base, with 23 bases lying between them. This CDR3 is 17 amino acids long. A note on this clone: No antigen is known for it.

The clonotype comes from an adult in good health. This chain joins TRBV27 and TRBJ2-7; a possible D gene is TRBD2 (5 bases). This sample comprised peripheral blood, obtained on day 0 of AZD1222 vaccination. The DNA for the CDR3 is TGTGCCAGCATAGGGAGTAGCCGTACTGGTTCGTCCTACGAGCAGTACTTC. This gives the protein CASIGSSRTGSSYEQYF.